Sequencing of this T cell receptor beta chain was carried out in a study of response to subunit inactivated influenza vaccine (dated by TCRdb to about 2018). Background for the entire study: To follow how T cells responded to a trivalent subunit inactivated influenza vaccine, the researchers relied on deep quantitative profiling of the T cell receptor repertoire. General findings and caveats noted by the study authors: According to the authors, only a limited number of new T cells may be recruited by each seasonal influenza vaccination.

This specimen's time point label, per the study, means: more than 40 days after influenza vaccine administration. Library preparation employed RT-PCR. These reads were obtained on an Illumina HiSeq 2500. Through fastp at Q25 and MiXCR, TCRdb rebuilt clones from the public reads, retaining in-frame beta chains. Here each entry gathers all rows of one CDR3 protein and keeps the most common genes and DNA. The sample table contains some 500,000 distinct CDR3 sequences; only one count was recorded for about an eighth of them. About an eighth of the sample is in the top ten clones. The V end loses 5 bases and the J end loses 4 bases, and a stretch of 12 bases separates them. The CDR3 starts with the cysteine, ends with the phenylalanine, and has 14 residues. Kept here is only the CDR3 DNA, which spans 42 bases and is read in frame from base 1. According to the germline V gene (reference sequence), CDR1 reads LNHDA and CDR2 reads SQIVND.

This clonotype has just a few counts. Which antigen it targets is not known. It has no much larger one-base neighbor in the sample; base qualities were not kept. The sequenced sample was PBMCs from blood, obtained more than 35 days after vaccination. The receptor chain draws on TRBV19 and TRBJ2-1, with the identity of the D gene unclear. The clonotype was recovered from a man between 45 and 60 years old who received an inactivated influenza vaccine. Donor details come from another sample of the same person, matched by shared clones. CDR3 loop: CASSLESAYNEQFF. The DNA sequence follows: TGTGCCAGTAGTTTGGAATCAGCGTACAATGAGCAGTTCTTC.